The 32 T cell receptor beta chains reported below all come from one sample, sequenced in a study of blood T cell repertoires in COVID-19. Using immunoSEQ multiplex PCR, the repertoire was profiled, and TCRdb retains in-frame clones only, with some absent. The sample carries fewer than 55,000 clones, roughly 84% recorded once. Sequencing used peripheral blood. These receptors were taken from a man aged 45 to 65 with acute or convalescent COVID-19.

The J gene is TRBJ2-3, the V gene TRBV27; 11 nucleotides agree with TRBD2. V lost 2 bases, J lost 1 base, and 5 bases stayed unmatched. The CDR3 is 17 amino acids. Germline assignment: CDR1 MNHEY and CDR2 SMNVEV (reference sequence). Here the CDR3 DNA reads TGTGCCAGCAGTTTACGCCTGGGACTAGCGGGCACAGATACGCAGTATTTT. Encoded protein: CASSLRLGLAGTDTQYF.

V is TRBV5-1 and J is TRBJ2-1; TRBD1 matches 7 bases. The V gene end was trimmed by 4 bases and the J gene end by 7 bases; junction bases not matched to a gene: 11. The CDR3 is 15 amino acids. CDR1 SGHRS and CDR2 YFSETQ come from the germline V gene. CDR3 in DNA: TGCGCCAGCAGCACCACACCCGGACAGGTTAATGAGCAGTTCTTC. This sequence encodes CASSTTPGQVNEQFF.

This chain joins TRBV18 and TRBJ2-6; 10 bases map to TRBD1. V shed 2 bases and J 1 base; nucleotides not matched to a gene: 5. CDR1 KGHSH and CDR2 LQKENI come from the germline V gene. This CDR3 has 18 amino acids. CDR3 DNA: TGTGCCAGCTCACCATTAGGGACAGGGGTTTCTGGGGCCAACGTCCTGACTTTC. Translating it yields CASSPLGTGVSGANVLTF.

This sequence joins TRBV4-1 and TRBJ1-3; TRBD1 matches 7 bases. The CDR3 consists of 15 residues. Germline assignment: CDR1 MGHRA and CDR2 YSYEKL. Losses at the gene ends were 4 bases for V and 4 bases for J; bases not matched to a gene: 7. The CDR3: CASSRQGGFGNTIYF. In nucleotides, the CDR3 is TGCGCCAGCAGCCGACAGGGTGGGTTCGGAAACACCATATATTTT.

This rearrangement joins TRBV5-4 to TRBJ2-1, with TRBD2 matching over 10 bases. CDR1 is SGHNT, CDR2 YYREEE, per germline (reference sequence). After removal of 4 bases from V and 8 bases from J, the junction contained 6 bases not matched to a gene. The CDR3 contains 14 residues. CDR3 DNA sequence: TGTGCCAGCAGCGACCGCGGACTAGCGGATGAGCAGTTCTTC. This translates into CASSDRGLADEQFF.

The rearrangement joins TRBV7-2 to TRBJ2-1, with unresolved D. Per germline, CDR1 SGHTA and CDR2 FQGNSA. Between the trimmed V and J ends, which lost 4 bases and 3 bases, there was a span of 7 bases. CDR3 length: 13 residues. As DNA, the CDR3 is TGTGCCAGCAGCTGGGCTTTCTACAATGAGCAGTTCTTC. This sequence encodes CASSWAFYNEQFF.

This chain connects TRBV6-5 to TRBJ1-6, with 9 bases that match TRBD1. V gave up 0 bases and J gave up 9 bases; unmatched junction bases: 6. The germline gives CDR1 MNHEY, CDR2 SVGAGI. The CDR3 spans 16 residues. CDR3 bases: TGTGCCAGCAGTTACTCGAGGGGACAGGGTATTTCACCCCTCCACTTT. Its protein product is CASSYSRGQGISPLHF.

CDR3 residues: CASSFGTSGYEQYF. The CDR3 DNA follows: TGTGCCAGCAGCTTCGGGACTAGCGGCTACGAGCAGTACTTC. The V gene is TRBV7-2, the J gene TRBJ2-7; TRBD2 matches at 11 bases. CDR3 length equals 14 residues. CDR1 and CDR2 (germline): SGHTA, FQGNSA. The V and J ends lost 3 bases and 3 bases, in that order; junction bases with no gene match: 1. Together with reference TRBV7-2 and TRBJ2-7, the CDR3 gives the full variable domain: GAGVSQSPSNKVTEKGKDVELRCDPISGHTALYWYRQSLGQGLEFLIYFQGNSAPDKSGLPSDRFSAERTGGSVSTLTIQRTQQEDSAVYLCASSFGTSGYEQYFGPGTRLTVT.

This chain uses TRBV6-5 with TRBJ1-3; D remains unclear. This CDR3 region has 14 residues. Germline V gene data show CDR1 as MNHEY and CDR2 as SVGAGI. V was cut by 6 bases and J by 0 bases, with 9 bases left in between. CDR3 sequence: CASSSSGSGNTIYF. The CDR3 region has the DNA TGTGCCAGCAGCTCATCAGGCTCTGGAAACACCATATATTTT.

This clone has only one observation. This chain joins TRBV14 and TRBJ2-1; 11 nucleotides align to TRBD2. This CDR3 has 23 amino acids. Per the germline V gene, CDR1 is SGHDN and CDR2 is FVKESK. Germline trimming cut 0 bases from V and 4 bases from J; bases unmatched to any gene: 23. CDR3 DNA sequence: TGTGCCAGCAGCCAAGATCTCACTAGCGGGAGTATCCCTAAGGACGGGTTTTACAATGAGCAGTTCTTC. It translates to CASSQDLTSGSIPKDGFYNEQFF.

The J gene is TRBJ1-2, the V gene TRBV27; D is unclear. The CDR3 spans 15 residues. The germline gives CDR1 MNHEY, CDR2 SMNVEV (reference sequence). The V end lost 0 bases, the J end lost 4 bases, and 12 bases lay between the germline ends. CDR3 loop: CASSLSPLPPYGYTF. The CDR3 bases are TGTGCCAGCAGTTTATCTCCCCTTCCCCCCTATGGCTACACCTTC.

The gene calls are TRBV3-1 (or the pseudogene TRBV3-2) and TRBJ1-2, with D hard to call. This CDR3 has 17 amino acids. Trimming left V 1 base short and J 8 bases short, with 23 bases between. Germline values: CDR1 LGHDT, CDR2 YNNKEL (reference sequence). The CDR3 is CASSQGHQRRAIRGYTF. The CDR3 DNA reads TGTGCCAGCAGCCAAGGGCATCAGCGGAGGGCGATACGAGGCTACACCTTC.

The chain recombines TRBV5-8 with TRBJ2-1, with TRBD2 matching 7 bases. The CDR3 consists of 15 residues. Trimming at V came to 2 bases and at J to 7 bases, leaving 9 bases not matched to a gene. Germline V gene data show CDR1 as SGHTS and CDR2 as YDEGEE. CDR3 DNA sequence: TGTGCCAGCAGCTTTGAGGTGGGAGGGTCAAATGAGCAGTTCTTC. Residues: CASSFEVGGSNEQFF.

The chain joins TRBV18 to TRBJ2-1; the D gene is possibly TRBD1 (6 bases). CDR1 and CDR2 (germline): KGHSH, LQKENI. This CDR3 is built from 15 residues. V was trimmed by 4 bases and J by 0 bases, leaving 10 bases between them. The CDR3 reads CASSQGDSSYNEQFF. CDR3 DNA: TGTGCCAGCTCACAGGGGGATAGCTCCTACAATGAGCAGTTCTTC.

V gene TRBV9 combines with J gene TRBJ2-2; possibly TRBD1 for D (6 bases). The CDR3 spans 16 residues. V was clipped by 0 bases and J by 1 base, with 10 bases between them. CDR1 is SGDLS and CDR2 is YYNGEE in the germline V gene. Here the CDR3 reads CASSVDGRGNTGELFF. In DNA, the CDR3 is TGTGCCAGCAGCGTAGATGGCAGGGGGAACACCGGGGAGCTGTTTTTT.

The chain combines TRBV7-2 with TRBJ2-7, with TRBD1 identical over 7 bases. This CDR3 region has 15 residues. Germline loops: CDR1 SGHTA, CDR2 FQGNSA. The V and J ends lost 5 bases and 1 base, in that order; junction bases with no gene match: 8. CDR3 protein: CASSPRDSPSYEQYF. The CDR3 DNA follows: TGTGCCAGCAGCCCAAGGGACAGCCCTTCCTACGAGCAGTACTTC.

The chain links TRBV28 to TRBJ2-3; a weak D match, TRBD2 (7 bases). V was pared by 8 bases and J by 5 bases, with 17 bases between. The germline V gene encodes CDR1 MDHEN and CDR2 SYDVKM. This CDR3 comprises 14 residues. The CDR3 sequence is CASYEGGGGDTQYF. CDR3 in DNA: TGTGCCAGCTACGAGGGGGGGGGTGGAGATACGCAGTATTTT.

CDR3 coding DNA: TGTGCCAGCCGGGGACAAGAGGAGAGGTACACCTTC. Encoded protein: CASRGQEERYTF. The rearrangement links TRBV28 to TRBJ1-2; the D gene is possibly TRBD1 (6 bases). V was pared by 8 bases and J by 11 bases, with 18 bases between. Per the germline V gene, CDR1 is MDHEN and CDR2 is SYDVKM. The CDR3 has 12 residues.

The chain joins TRBV19 to TRBJ2-1; 13 nucleotides match TRBD2. The CDR3 runs to 15 residues. Germline CDR1 LNHDA, CDR2 SQIVND (reference sequence). J gave up 7 bases and V 4 bases, and 4 bases lay outside the gene matches. The CDR3 region has the DNA TGTGCCAGTAGTAGAACTAGCGGGGGGGCGAATGAGCAGTTCTTC. Translated, it gives CASSRTSGGANEQFF.

V is TRBV3-1 (or the pseudogene TRBV3-2) and J is TRBJ1-2; D is unclear. This CDR3 is 11 amino acids long. V was cut by 3 bases and J by 5 bases, with 4 bases left in between. Germline loops: CDR1 LGHDT, CDR2 YNNKEL (reference sequence). The CDR3 region has the DNA TGTGCCAGCAGCCACCGGTATGGCTACACCTTC. Translation gives CASSHRYGYTF.

The V gene is TRBV11-3, the J gene TRBJ2-7; 8 positions agree with TRBD2. CDR3 length: 12 amino acids. V shed 4 bases, J shed 6 bases, and the junction held 2 bases outside the gene matches. Germline V gives CDR1 SGHNT, CDR2 YENEEA. CDR3 sequence: CASSYTSGEQYF. In DNA, the CDR3 is TGTGCCAGCAGCTATACTAGCGGCGAGCAGTACTTC.

The chain recombines TRBV18 with TRBJ2-1; 10 bases line up with TRBD2. Germline V gene sequence: CDR1 KGHSH, CDR2 LQKENI. This CDR3 is 15 amino acids long. Losses at the gene ends were 4 bases for V and 9 bases for J; bases not matched to a gene: 9. CDR3 sequence reads: CASSRETSGTGEQFF. Written as DNA, the CDR3 is TGTGCCAGCTCACGGGAAACTAGCGGGACTGGTGAGCAGTTCTTC.

V usage is TRBV7-2 and J usage is TRBJ2-1, with no clear D. Germline CDR1 and CDR2: SGHTA and FQGNSA. The V and J ends lost 5 bases and 0 bases respectively, with 5 bases between them. The CDR3 is 13 amino acids. Here the CDR3 reads CASSESSYNEQFF. CDR3 nucleotide sequence: TGTGCCAGCAGCGAGAGCTCCTACAATGAGCAGTTCTTC.

In DNA form, the CDR3 reads TGTGCCACCAGCAGAACTAGCGGGCCAGATACGCAGTATTTT. Protein: CATSRTSGPDTQYF. This chain joins TRBV15 and TRBJ2-3; TRBD2 aligns across 9 bases. Germline CDR1 and CDR2: LNHNV and YYDKDF (reference sequence). J was trimmed by 4 bases and V by 2 bases; bases with no gene match: 1. The CDR3 length is 14 residues.

This sequence joins TRBV30 and TRBJ2-1, with D possibly TRBD2 on 5 matching bases. Germline CDR1 is GTSNPN and CDR2 is SVGIG (reference sequence). Trimming took 0 bases from V and 1 from J, leaving 10 bases between them. CDR3 size: 15 residues. CDR3 DNA: TGTGCCTGGAGTGTAAGAAGCGGTTCCTACAATGAGCAGTTCTTC. It specifies CAWSVRSGSYNEQFF.

This chain connects TRBV9 to TRBJ1-3; the D gene is possibly TRBD1 (6 bases). Trimming shortened V by 2 bases and J by 8 bases, and 14 bases separated the two germline ends. There are 14 residues in the CDR3. The germline gives CDR1 SGDLS, CDR2 YYNGEE. The CDR3 region has the DNA TGTGCCAGCAGCGTTGCACAGGGTTTGGACACCATATATTTT. It specifies CASSVAQGLDTIYF.

The chain carries TRBV19 and TRBJ1-1; TRBD1 might be the D (5 bases). Germline CDR1 and CDR2: LNHDA and SQIVND (reference sequence). This CDR3 has 16 residues. The V gene lost 8 bases and the J gene lost 4 bases, with 23 bases spanning the gap. CDR3 DNA: TGTGCCAGTGCCCGCAGGGAAGGTTCAGGTATCACTGAAGCTTTCTTT. It encodes CASARREGSGITEAFF. Together with reference TRBV19 and TRBJ1-1, the CDR3 gives the full variable domain: DGGITQSPKYLFRKEGQNVTLSCEQNLNHDAMYWYRQDPGQGLRLIYYSQIVNDFQKGDIAEGYSVSREKKESFPLTVTSAQKNPTAFYLCASARREGSGITEAFFGQGTRLTVV.

This clone has just a few counts. The chain joins TRBV18 to TRBJ2-5, with 8 bases identical to TRBD1. Germline assignment: CDR1 KGHSH and CDR2 LQKENI. V shed 2 bases, J shed 4 bases, and the junction held 3 bases outside the gene matches. The CDR3 covers 14 residues. CDR3 loop: CASSPGDRGETQYF. CDR3 nucleotides: TGTGCCAGCTCACCAGGAGACAGGGGAGAGACCCAGTACTTC.

The chain has TRBV7-2 and TRBJ2-3, with a weak D call TRBD2 (5 bases). This CDR3 has 15 amino acids. With 3 bases removed from V and 1 base from J, the gap between germline ends came to 11 bases. Germline V gives CDR1 SGHTA, CDR2 FQGNSA. The CDR3 loop is CASSFEGHRTDTQYF. CDR3 in DNA: TGTGCCAGCAGCTTTGAGGGTCATCGCACAGATACGCAGTATTTT.

The rearrangement joins TRBV7-9 to TRBJ2-7; weak D call: TRBD1 (5 bases). V lost 1 base and J lost 6, with 10 bases in between. CDR3 length equals 13 residues. In germline, CDR1 is SEHNR, CDR2 FQNEAQ (reference sequence). Here the CDR3 DNA reads TGTGCCAGCAGCTTAGGTCGGACAACCGAGCAGTACTTC. This codes for CASSLGRTTEQYF.

V gene TRBV7-2 combines with J gene TRBJ2-7; 7 nucleotides align to TRBD1. V shed 2 bases and J 1 base; nucleotides not matched to a gene: 8. The germline V gene encodes CDR1 SGHTA and CDR2 FQGNSA. The CDR3 totals 16 residues. The CDR3 region is CASSLSPGTVSYEQYF. The CDR3 nucleotides read TGTGCCAGCAGCTTAAGCCCCGGGACAGTTTCCTACGAGCAGTACTTC. Filled out from reference TRBV7-2 and TRBJ2-7, the complete variable domain reads GAGVSQSPSNKVTEKGKDVELRCDPISGHTALYWYRQSLGQGLEFLIYFQGNSAPDKSGLPSDRFSAERTGGSVSTLTIQRTQQEDSAVYLCASSLSPGTVSYEQYFGPGTRLTVT.

This clone was observed a handful of times. V is TRBV30 and J is TRBJ2-7; D possibly corresponds to TRBD1 (5 bases). The germline V gene encodes CDR1 GTSNPN and CDR2 SVGIG (reference sequence). V lost 3 bases to trimming and J lost 1 base, with 16 bases between them. The CDR3 spans 15 residues. CDR3 residues: CAWSHVAGKSYEQYF. Here the CDR3 DNA reads TGTGCCTGGAGCCATGTGGCAGGGAAATCCTACGAGCAGTACTTC.